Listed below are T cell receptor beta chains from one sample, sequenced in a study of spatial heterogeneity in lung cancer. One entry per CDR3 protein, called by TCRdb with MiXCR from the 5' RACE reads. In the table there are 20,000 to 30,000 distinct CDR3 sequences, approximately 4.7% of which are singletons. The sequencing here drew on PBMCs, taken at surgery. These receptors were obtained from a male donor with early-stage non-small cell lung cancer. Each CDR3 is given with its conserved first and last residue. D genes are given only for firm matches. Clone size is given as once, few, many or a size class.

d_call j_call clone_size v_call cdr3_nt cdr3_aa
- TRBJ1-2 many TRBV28 TGTGCCAGCAGGGAACGACAGGATAACTATGGCTACACCTTC CASRERQDNYGYTF
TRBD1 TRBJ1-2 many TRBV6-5 TGTGCCAGCTGCCAGCAGGGGGCGCGTGGCTACACCTTC CASCQQGARGYTF
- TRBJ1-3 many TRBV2 TGTGCCAGCAGACTCGGGAGAAACACCATATATTTT CASRLGRNTIYF
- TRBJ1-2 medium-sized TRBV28 TGTGCCAGCACCCCCGGGCTATCAGGTGGCTACACCTTC CASTPGLSGGYTF
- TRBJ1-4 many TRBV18 TGTGCCAGCTCAGACCAGGGACGATCTGCAACTAATGAAAAACTGTTTTTT CASSDQGRSATNEKLFF
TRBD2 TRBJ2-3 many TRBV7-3 TGTGCCAGCAGCTTAAACAGACTAGCGGGGGGCCAAGATACGCAGTATTTT CASSLNRLAGGQDTQYF
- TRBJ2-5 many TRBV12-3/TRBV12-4 TGTGCCAGCAGTTCGGTGGAGGAAGGGGAGACCCAGTACTTC CASSSVEEGETQYF
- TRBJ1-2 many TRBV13 TGTGCCAGCAGCTCAGGGGCGGTGGCTAACTATGGCTACACCTTC CASSSGAVANYGYTF
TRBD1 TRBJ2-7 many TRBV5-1 TGCGCCAGCAGCTTATGGACAGGGGAAACCGAGCAGTACTTC CASSLWTGETEQYF
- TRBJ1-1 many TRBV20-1 TGCAGTGCTAGGGGCTCGAACACTGAAGCTTTCTTT CSARGSNTEAFF
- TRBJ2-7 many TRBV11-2 TGTGCCAGCAGCTTAGATTTCTACGAGCAGTACTTC CASSLDFYEQYF
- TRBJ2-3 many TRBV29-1 TGCAGCGTTGAAAGGGAGGTGAGCACAGATACGCAGTATTTT CSVEREVSTDTQYF
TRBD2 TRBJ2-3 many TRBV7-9 TGTGCCAGCAGCCATCCCCCTAGCGGGGGTACGCAGTATTTT CASSHPPSGGTQYF
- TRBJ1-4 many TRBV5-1 TGCGCCAGCAGCTCCCGACATCGGACGGCAACTAATGAAAAACTGTTTTTT CASSSRHRTATNEKLFF
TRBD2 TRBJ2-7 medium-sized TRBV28 TGTGCCAGCAGTTTGGGAGGGGCTAGCGGGGTGGCTACGAAGCAGTACTTC CASSLGGASGVATKQYF
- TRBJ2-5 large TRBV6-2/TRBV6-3 TGTGCCAGCAGTTACCAAGACCAAGAGACCCAGTACTTC CASSYQDQETQYF
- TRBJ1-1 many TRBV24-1 TGTGCCACCAGTGGGGGGGGAACAAGCACTGAAGCTTTCTTT CATSGGGTSTEAFF